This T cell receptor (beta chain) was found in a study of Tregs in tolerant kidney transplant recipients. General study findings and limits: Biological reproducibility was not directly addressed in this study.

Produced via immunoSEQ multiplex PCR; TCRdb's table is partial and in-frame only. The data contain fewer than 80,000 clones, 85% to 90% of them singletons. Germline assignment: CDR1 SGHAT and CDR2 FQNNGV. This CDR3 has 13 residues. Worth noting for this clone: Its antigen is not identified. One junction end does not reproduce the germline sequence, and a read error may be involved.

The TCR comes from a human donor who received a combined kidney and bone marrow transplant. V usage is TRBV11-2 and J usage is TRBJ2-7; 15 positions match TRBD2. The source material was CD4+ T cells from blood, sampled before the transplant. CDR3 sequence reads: CASSLEGTSGRSF. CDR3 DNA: TGTGCCAGCAGCTTAGAAGGGACTAGCGGGAGGAGCTTC.